Listed below are T cell receptor beta chains from one sample, sequenced in a study of T-cell memory formation after mild COVID-19. One entry per CDR3 protein, called by TCRdb with MiXCR from the 5' RACE reads. This table has about 470,000 distinct CDR3 sequences, approximately 23% appearing once. The specimen sequenced was PBMCs or a T cell subset sorted from them (not recorded which). All receptors derive from an adult woman who had mild COVID-19 (a few samples of this study predate the infection). Cell type and time point are not known. The CDR3 runs from the conserved cysteine through the conserved F or W. Fields, in order: clone size, V gene, J gene, D gene, CDR3 DNA, CDR3 protein. A D gene is named only where the DNA matches it firmly. Rows may omit the clone size; those that give it use once, few, many or a size class.

clone_size: .; v_call: TRBV4-1; j_call: TRBJ2-2; d_call: TRBD1; cdr3_nt: TGCGCCAGCAGCCAAGGGACAGGGGTCACCGGGGAGCTGTTTTTT; cdr3_aa: CASSQGTGVTGELFF
clone_size: few; v_call: TRBV15; j_call: TRBJ2-7; d_call: .; cdr3_nt: TGTGCCACCAGCAGAGAAATCGACCCCAACTACGAGCAGTACTTC; cdr3_aa: CATSREIDPNYEQYF
clone_size: .; v_call: TRBV19; j_call: TRBJ1-1; d_call: .; cdr3_nt: TGTGCCAGTAGTATTAGAGGAGACGAAGCTTTCTTT; cdr3_aa: CASSIRGDEAFF
clone_size: once; v_call: TRBV19; j_call: TRBJ1-5; d_call: .; cdr3_nt: TGTGCCAGTAACAGGCGGGCAGGGATTTTCGGCAGCAATCAGCCCCAGCATTTT; cdr3_aa: CASNRRAGIFGSNQPQHF
clone_size: .; v_call: TRBV7-3; j_call: TRBJ2-3; d_call: .; cdr3_nt: TGTGCCAGCAGCTTATTAACGTTGGCAGCCACCGAATCCGGTACGCAGTATTTT; cdr3_aa: CASSLLTLAATESGTQYF
clone_size: .; v_call: TRBV20-1; j_call: TRBJ1-5; d_call: TRBD1; cdr3_nt: TGCAGTGCCGGCCCGACAGGGGGCGCCAATCAGCCCCAGCATTTT; cdr3_aa: CSAGPTGGANQPQHF
clone_size: .; v_call: TRBV25-1; j_call: TRBJ2-7; d_call: .; cdr3_nt: TGTGCCAGCTCCCGAATCGGGGGCGGCGAGAGCTCCTACGAGCAGTACTTC; cdr3_aa: CASSRIGGGESSYEQYF
clone_size: .; v_call: TRBV7-2; j_call: TRBJ2-7; d_call: TRBD2; cdr3_nt: TGTGCCAGCAGCCCGGAGACTAGCGGGAGGGCCGACTTCTCCTACGAGCAGTACTTC; cdr3_aa: CASSPETSGRADFSYEQYF
clone_size: .; v_call: TRBV6-2/TRBV6-3; j_call: TRBJ1-5; d_call: TRBD1; cdr3_nt: TGTGCCAGCAGTTACTATAAATGGGGACAGAGGACTGCTCAGCCCCAGCATTTT; cdr3_aa: CASSYYKWGQRTAQPQHF
clone_size: .; v_call: TRBV19; j_call: TRBJ1-1; d_call: .; cdr3_nt: TGTGCCAGTAGTATATCCAGGACTGAAGCTTTCTTT; cdr3_aa: CASSISRTEAFF
clone_size: few; v_call: TRBV6-5; j_call: TRBJ1-3; d_call: .; cdr3_nt: TGTGCCAGCAGTTACTCCGGGAAAGGAACTGGAAACACCATATATTTT; cdr3_aa: CASSYSGKGTGNTIYF
clone_size: few; v_call: TRBV3-1; j_call: TRBJ2-7; d_call: TRBD2; cdr3_nt: TGTGCCAGCAGCCACGAACTACTAGCGGGCTACGAGCAGTACTTC; cdr3_aa: CASSHELLAGYEQYF
clone_size: many; v_call: TRBV12-3/TRBV12-4; j_call: TRBJ1-5; d_call: .; cdr3_nt: TGTGCCAGCAGTCCTAGTTGGGGCTCCCAGCCCCAGCATTTT; cdr3_aa: CASSPSWGSQPQHF
clone_size: .; v_call: TRBV5-1; j_call: TRBJ2-5; d_call: .; cdr3_nt: TGCGCCAGCAGCTTGGAGAGGGGACAAGAGACCCAGTACTTC; cdr3_aa: CASSLERGQETQYF
clone_size: .; v_call: TRBV7-9; j_call: TRBJ2-7; d_call: TRBD1; cdr3_nt: TGTGCCAGCAGCTCCGACAGGGATAACGAGCAGTACTTC; cdr3_aa: CASSSDRDNEQYF
clone_size: .; v_call: TRBV5-1; j_call: TRBJ2-1; d_call: .; cdr3_nt: TGCGCCAGCAGCTTGGACTCCGACAGTGAGCAGTTCTTC; cdr3_aa: CASSLDSDSEQFF
clone_size: .; v_call: TRBV5-6; j_call: TRBJ2-7; d_call: .; cdr3_nt: TGTGCCAGCAGCTTGGGGGGCCTTACCTACGAGCAGTACTTC; cdr3_aa: CASSLGGLTYEQYF
clone_size: few; v_call: TRBV5-1; j_call: TRBJ2-1; d_call: TRBD2; cdr3_nt: TGCGCCAGCGCCACCACTAGCGGGGGCAACAATGAGCAGTTCTTC; cdr3_aa: CASATTSGGNNEQFF
clone_size: .; v_call: TRBV6-6; j_call: TRBJ2-5; d_call: .; cdr3_nt: TGTGCCAGCCGGGAAGGGGTCCAAGAGACCCAGTACTTC; cdr3_aa: CASREGVQETQYF
clone_size: few; v_call: TRBV6-1; j_call: TRBJ2-1; d_call: .; cdr3_nt: TGTGCCAGCACCTACAAGGTCAATGAGCAGTTCTTC; cdr3_aa: CASTYKVNEQFF
clone_size: .; v_call: TRBV4-1; j_call: TRBJ1-1; d_call: TRBD1; cdr3_nt: TGCGCCAGCAGCCAAGTAGGCAGGGGGGACACTGAAGCTTTCTTT; cdr3_aa: CASSQVGRGDTEAFF
clone_size: few; v_call: TRBV7-2; j_call: TRBJ1-2; d_call: .; cdr3_nt: TGTGCCAGCAGCTTCTTAACTAACTATGGCTACACCTTC; cdr3_aa: CASSFLTNYGYTF
clone_size: .; v_call: TRBV5-4; j_call: TRBJ1-6; d_call: .; cdr3_nt: TGTGCCAGCAGTGATGGACGGGGTTCACCCCTCCACTTT; cdr3_aa: CASSDGRGSPLHF
clone_size: few; v_call: TRBV12-3/TRBV12-4; j_call: TRBJ2-1; d_call: .; cdr3_nt: TGTGCCAGCAGTCCGATAAGGGGGATTTACAATGAGCAGTTCTTC; cdr3_aa: CASSPIRGIYNEQFF
clone_size: few; v_call: TRBV10-2; j_call: TRBJ1-1; d_call: .; cdr3_nt: TGCGCCAGCACAGAGGGCACTGAAGCTTTCTTT; cdr3_aa: CASTEGTEAFF
clone_size: .; v_call: TRBV5-1; j_call: TRBJ2-3; d_call: .; cdr3_nt: TGCGCCAGCAGCAAACAGGGGGGGATTAGCACAGATACGCAGTATTTT; cdr3_aa: CASSKQGGISTDTQYF
clone_size: .; v_call: TRBV7-2; j_call: TRBJ1-3; d_call: .; cdr3_nt: TGTGCCAGCAGTATATGGGGGTCTGGAAACACCATATATTTT; cdr3_aa: CASSIWGSGNTIYF